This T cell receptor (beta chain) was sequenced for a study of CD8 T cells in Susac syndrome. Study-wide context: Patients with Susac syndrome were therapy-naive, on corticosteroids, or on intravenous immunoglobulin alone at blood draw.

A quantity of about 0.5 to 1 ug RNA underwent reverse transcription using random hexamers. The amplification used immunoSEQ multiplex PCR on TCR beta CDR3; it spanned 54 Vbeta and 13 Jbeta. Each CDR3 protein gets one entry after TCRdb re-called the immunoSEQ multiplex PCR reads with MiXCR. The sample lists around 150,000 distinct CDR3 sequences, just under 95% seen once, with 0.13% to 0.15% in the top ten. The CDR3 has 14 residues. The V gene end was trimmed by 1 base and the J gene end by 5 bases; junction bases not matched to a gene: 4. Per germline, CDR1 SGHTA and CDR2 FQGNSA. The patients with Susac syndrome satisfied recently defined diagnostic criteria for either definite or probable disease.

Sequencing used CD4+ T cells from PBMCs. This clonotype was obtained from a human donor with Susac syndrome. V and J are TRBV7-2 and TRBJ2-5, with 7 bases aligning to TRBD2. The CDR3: CASSLGREGETQYF. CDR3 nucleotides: TGTGCCAGCAGCTTAGGCAGGGAGGGTGAGACCCAGTACTTC.